This T cell receptor beta chain was recorded in a study of early T cells in non-severe SARS-CoV-2 infection. About the research overall: Bulk RNA isolated from unsorted whole blood underwent sequencing; chains were not paired. Study findings and constraints: Anti-spike CD8 responses were favored in VDJdb matching, and private and CD4 specificities were missed.

Trimming left V 1 base short and J 4 bases short, with 11 bases between. Germline V gene sequence: CDR1 LGHNA, CDR2 YNFKEQ. CDR3 length: 15 amino acids. This clonotype was seen just once. No antigen is known for it. Tagging with unique molecular identifiers was applied to individual cDNA molecules. TCRdb reprocessed the 5' RACE reads with MiXCR, giving one entry per CDR3 protein. The sample carries roughly 63,000 distinct CDR3 sequences, 12% recorded once. The source of this sequence is an adult who was a healthcare worker with PCR-confirmed SARS-CoV-2 infection or an uninfected control (not recorded which). The donor label of this sample is uncertain. This rearrangement joins TRBV4-2 to TRBJ2-1; D remains ambiguous. Sequences were derived from whole blood, sampled at baseline. CDR3 nucleotides: TGTGCCAGCAGCCAAGTTGGCCTTCAATACAATGAGCAGTTCTTC. Amino acid sequence: CASSQVGLQYNEQFF.